This paragraph covers one T cell receptor (beta chain) sequence. A few counts support this clone. Its target antigen remains unknown. No per-base quality is available; no much larger clone lies one base away. Counted from cysteine to phenylalanine, this CDR3 has 16 amino acids. Solely the CDR3 DNA is kept, with 48 bases framed from the first base. Based on the germline V gene, the CDR1 and CDR2 sequences are SNHLY and FYNNEI. Relative to germline, V is 0 bases shorter and J is 9 bases shorter, with 15 bases between their ends. These data originate in a study of blood T cell repertoires in COVID-19 (dated by TCRdb to 2020 to 2021). General notes on the study: The collaborator samples originated in the United States, Italy and Spain and spanned the acute and convalescent phases of COVID-19. A de-identified subject ID, COVID-19 status, age in years and sex were almost always included in the sample metadata. The material from the prospective study consisted of cDNA or gDNA derived from T cells, B-cell-depleted T cells, or PBMCs. The samples were drawn from the first 160 participants of the ongoing ImmuneRACE study and from 950 to 1,500 subjects provided by 6 global collaborators. Deeply sampled blood TCRbeta repertoires from subjects exposed to, actively infected with, or recovered from COVID-19 were included in the dataset. HLA class I and class II types, where available, came from metadata supplied by the sample provider rather than from assay-based typing. The repertoires were released in a freely available public database intended as a resource for research on the immune response to SARS-CoV-2. General study outcomes and caveats: The amount of clinical and demographic metadata varied by source and participant and was provided uncurated.

Samples from volunteer blood donors who had recovered from COVID-19 were contributed by a second Seattle source. The collaborating institutions used their own protocols to collect whole blood in K2EDTA tubes. For TCRbeta analysis, collaborators shipped samples as frozen whole blood, isolated PBMCs, or DNA extracted from either of those sample types. TCRbeta CDR3 regions were amplified from genomic DNA using the immunoSEQ Assay, a bias-controlled multiplex PCR. As for the original processing: The number of nucleated cells in each sample was estimated from the amplification of reference gene primers within the assay. To quantify the absolute abundance of each unique TCRbeta CDR3 rearrangement, sequence reads were collapsed and filtered. For each sample, productive Simpson clonality was calculated as the square root of Simpson's diversity index across productive rearrangements. Entries here come from immuneACCESS through TCRdb and include only in-frame sequences with V and J called. Some clones fail to appear in such tables; in the studies checked, an unresolved V gene covers under half of the shortfall, and the cause of the remainder is unknown. V, J and clone size derive from that table, while D and trimming were established from the DNA sequence. This sample holds approximately 250,000 clones; around 83% were observed only once. About 1.4% of the sample comes from the top ten.

This chain is built from TRBV2 and TRBJ1-6; no D gene is confidently identified. The sample taken for sequencing was peripheral blood. This clonotype was obtained from a woman aged 40 to 50 who had recovered from COVID-19. The CDR3 here reads CASSEAWVVEGSPLHF. The DNA is as follows: TGTGCCAGCAGTGAAGCGTGGGTTGTGGAGGGTTCACCCCTCCACTTT.